This T cell receptor (beta chain) emerged from a study of blood T cell repertoires in COVID-19. Looking at the study overall: Acute and convalescent COVID-19 specimens originated in the United States, Italy and Spain. PBMCs, B-cell-depleted T cells, or T cells provided the cDNA or gDNA that made up the material.

Original processing notes: Reference gene primer amplification in the assay estimated nucleated cell counts. Only in-frame clones appear in the TCRdb table, and some are missing; sequencing was by immunoSEQ multiplex PCR. D and trimming were read from the DNA, whereas the V and J calls and clone size are those reported in that table. The repertoire holds 65,000 to 75,000 clones, with around 74% as singletons. Sequenced input: peripheral blood. This clonotype originated in a man in his sixties or seventies with acute or convalescent COVID-19.

DNA for the CDR3: TGTGCCAGCGCTGAGGGACAGGGGTTCTACAATGAGCAGTTCTTC. It yields the protein CASAEGQGFYNEQFF. V gene TRBV6-5 combines with J gene TRBJ2-1; 10 bases map to TRBD1. The ends lost 8 bases at V and 3 bases at J; junction bases unmatched: 7. The CDR3 is 15 residues long. In germline, CDR1 is MNHEY, CDR2 SVGAGI.